This T cell receptor beta chain was documented in a study of T cells after yellow fever vaccination. Study background: Preparation used SMART-Seq v4 Ultra Low Input for the low-cell-number fractions. Findings and limits, study-wide: Primary-vaccination clones mostly resurfaced post-booster (under 98% CD4, just under 90% CD8). Contamination of FACS-sorted repertoires by abundant clonotypes from the bulk population could occur.

In its sample, this clonotype was seen a few times. TCRdb recomputed calls from the 5' RACE reads with MiXCR, one row per CDR3 protein. This table holds roughly 85,000 distinct CDR3 sequences, 10% to 15% found once. The sample was CD8+ T cells not binding an NS4B(214-222) dextramer, sorted from PBMCs, taken around 3 weeks after the first yellow fever vaccination. The sequence was collected from a man between 18 and 29 years old who received the YFV17D yellow fever vaccine.

CDR3 in amino acids: CASKGMGVEQYF. The CDR3 region has the DNA TGTGCCAGCAAGGGGATGGGGGTCGAGCAGTACTTC. V gene TRBV2 combines with J gene TRBJ2-7; D tentatively reads TRBD1 or TRBD2 (5 bases each). V shed 7 bases and J shed 6 bases, with 13 bases lying between them. Germline CDR1 SNHLY, CDR2 FYNNEI. This CDR3 comprises 12 residues.